The source of this T cell receptor beta chain is a study of CD8 T cells in ankylosing spondylitis. Findings of the study overall: Under 10 highly homologous variants formed a TCR beta motif that appeared characteristic of ankylosing spondylitis blood. In ankylosing spondylitis patients, matched synovial fluid reportedly showed significant enrichment of disease-linked clones. Disease-linked clones bore a CD8+ phenotype, appearing relatively rarely in peripheral blood.

Making use of molecular barcodes, quantitative 5'-RACE generated TCR beta libraries. TCRdb recomputed calls from the 5' RACE reads with MiXCR, one row per CDR3 protein. The repertoire holds around 770,000 distinct CDR3 sequences, with 15% to 20% as singletons. This clonotype has a handful of counts. The antigen remains unidentified. CDR3 length: 15 residues. Germline CDR1 SGHTA, CDR2 FQGTGA. V trimming: 1 base; J trimming: 4 bases; junction bases outside the gene matches: 3. The sample comprised blood, either unsorted or a sorted T cell fraction (not recorded which). This TCR came from a male donor with ankylosing spondylitis. The V call is TRBV7-3, the J call TRBJ2-1, with TRBD2 matching 8 bases. The CDR3 is CASSLSGGQYNEQFF. CDR3 in DNA: TGTGCCAGCAGCTTAAGCGGGGGGCAATACAATGAGCAGTTCTTC.